This TCR beta chain stems from a study of blood T cells in healthy people across ages. Regarding the study as a whole: Older individuals had lower TCR beta diversity per million T cells (the decline was roughly linear). Nothing was known about donor CMV status, and this possibly confounded expanded clonotype changes.

CDR3 length: 13 amino acids. Germline V lookup: CDR1 DFQATT, CDR2 SNEGSKA (reference sequence). V lost 4 bases and J 5 bases, leaving 13 bases between the germline ends. As concerns this clonotype: Its target is not known.

Alongside a J-beta primer mix, a sample-barcoded 5' primer served in a second PCR lasting roughly 7 to 11 cycles. Using its own MiXCR run on the 5' RACE reads, TCRdb lists one record per CDR3 protein. The repertoire holds 900,000 to 950,000 distinct CDR3 sequences, with about 27% as singletons. These data are also associated with another study on T cells of mothers and their children. That source adds: Sequencing returned over 8 million TCR beta CDR3 reads per mother and around 3 million per child. Unrelated mother-child pairs always had slightly, but never significantly, lower normalized overlap than related pairs.

The chain carries TRBV20-1 and TRBJ2-3; D not certain. Sequencing was done on a sample of blood. The receptor was isolated from a woman aged 40-49 years in good health. CDR3 sequence reads: CSATNLKKDTQYF. As DNA, the CDR3 is TGCAGTGCTACTAATCTAAAGAAAGATACGCAGTATTTT.